This entry is about one TCR beta chain. Its target antigen remains unknown. No per-base quality is available; no much larger clone lies one base away. From the cysteine up to the phenylalanine, the CDR3 has a length of 16 residues. The DNA shown is the 48-base CDR3, in frame from base 1. V is clipped by 0 bases and J by 6 bases, and the sequence between their germline boundaries is 17 bases long. The germline V gene provides CDR1 ENHRY and CDR2 SYGVKD. All donors were healthy Caucasians. The twin cohort comprised three pairs of female monozygotic twins, all aged about 18 to 30 years. Peripheral blood mononuclear cells were the source from which RNA for the TCR libraries was isolated. Libraries came from 5' RACE. TCRdb records Illumina HiSeq 2000 as the sequencer. Template switching added a universal primer binding site, and the final cDNA carried a unique molecular identifier that allowed TCR cDNA molecules to be counted accurately. First-strand cDNA for TCR alpha and beta chains was synthesized from specific primers in the conserved constant-segment region. To control for contamination, each cDNA library was double barcoded with a SMART-Mk sample barcode plus Illumina barcodes. TruSeq adapter sequences along with Illumina sample barcodes were introduced in two successive PCR steps. The TCR alpha and beta cDNA libraries were sequenced on the Illumina HiSeq platform using custom primers. Turning to the authors' computational methods: Raw reads were processed with MiGEC to extract unique molecular identifiers, and MiXCR was used to determine CDR3 positions. For each individual, recombination models were inferred using an EM algorithm with the repgenHMM and IGoR tools. Shared clonotype analysis was performed with the tcR package in R, normalizing sharing by the product of cloneset sizes. To study raw recombination without the effects of thymic and clonal selection, out-of-frame nonproductive sequences were analyzed. The public sequencing data were trimmed at Q25 with fastp and processed into clonotypes with MiXCR by TCRdb, which kept only in-frame beta chains. Every distinct CDR3 protein forms one entry, paired with its most common genes and DNA. The authors' filters were not applied to this entry. This sample is represented by about 660,000 distinct CDR3 sequences; more than 6.5% of them were singletons. The biggest ten clones account for 0.75% to 1% of the sample.

This sample stems from a study of identical twins (dated by TCRdb to between 2015 and 2016). Regarding the complete study: The study deep-sequenced TCR alpha and beta repertoires from monozygotic twins, unrelated adults of various ages and cord blood to test whether fetal clonotypes persist. To rule out contamination, the twin experiments were replicated at different times with different library preparation protocols. Beyond this particular receptor, the publication reports: In monozygotic twins, recombination models systematically underestimated out-of-frame TCR alpha sharing, but the models matched the sharing seen between unrelated individuals. Compared with coincidental sharing between unrelated individuals, out-of-frame TCR alpha sequences shared between twins had an excess of sequences with low generation probability. Zero-insertion analyses could be partly confounded by invariant T cells such as MAIT and iNKT, although diverse VJ usage argued against such confounding for most clonotypes. Because the same donors could not be followed over many years, conclusions were based on cross-sectional statistical analysis. Abundant cord blood beta clonotypes carried fewer insertions; young adult naive repertoires showed a weaker similar trend, while memory repertoires showed none. A weaker excess of twin sharing was found in beta out-of-frame sequences because the signal-to-noise ratio was lowered by fewer shared sequences.

The same sample was also used in a study of yellow fever vaccine responses in identical twins. Per that second paper: The T cell response to vaccination in identical twins was reported by the authors to appear partly convergent and partly personalized. In identical twins, the study followed T cell clones that responded to the vaccine with precision.

This receptor was taken from a woman aged 18-29 years in good health. Sequences were obtained from PBMCs. The chain is encoded by TRBV10-3 joined to TRBJ2-5, and perhaps TRBD2 as D gene, on 5 matching bases. The nucleotides are TGTGCCATCAGTGAGTCGAGCCCCGGGGTAGTGAAGACCCAGTACTTC. Translated, this is CAISESSPGVVKTQYF.